This note documents a single TCR beta chain sequence. Isolated RNA was reverse transcribed in full, so expressed TCRB transcripts were sequenced. Clones were sequenced by immunoSEQ multiplex PCR, and TCRdb holds only the in-frame ones, with some missing. The sample has roughly 170,000 clones; approximately 13% are singletons. This sample was included in a study of beta chain features in type 1 diabetes. The receptor's source is a woman under 30 in good health. Sequenced sample: central memory CD4+ T cells from blood.

The CDR3 protein is CAWSVAISKLFF. The CDR3 DNA sequence: TGTGCCTGGAGTGTAGCCATTTCAAAACTGTTTTTT. This chain links TRBV30 with TRBJ1-4, with D unclear. The germline V and J ends were trimmed by 0 bases and 10 bases, with 9 bases remaining between them. Germline CDR1 and CDR2: GTSNPN and SVGIG (reference sequence). This CDR3 is 12 amino acids long.